This TCR beta chain emerged from a study of blood T cell repertoires in COVID-19. V was clipped by 1 base and J by 8 bases; unmatched bases: 11. The CDR3 sequence is 16 residues long. Per germline, CDR1 LGHDT and CDR2 YNNKEL (reference sequence). Method: immunoSEQ multiplex PCR; TCRdb's copy keeps in-frame clones and lacks some. The sample has 55,000 to 90,000 clones, 85% seen once. The origin of this receptor is a woman aged 80 or older with active or convalescent COVID-19. The chain carries TRBV3-1 (or the pseudogene TRBV3-2) and TRBJ1-3, with 7 bases that match TRBD1. The source material was peripheral blood. The CDR3 protein is CASSQAFDREMDTIYF. CDR3 sequence (DNA): TGTGCCAGCAGCCAAGCTTTCGACAGGGAGATGGACACCATATATTTT.